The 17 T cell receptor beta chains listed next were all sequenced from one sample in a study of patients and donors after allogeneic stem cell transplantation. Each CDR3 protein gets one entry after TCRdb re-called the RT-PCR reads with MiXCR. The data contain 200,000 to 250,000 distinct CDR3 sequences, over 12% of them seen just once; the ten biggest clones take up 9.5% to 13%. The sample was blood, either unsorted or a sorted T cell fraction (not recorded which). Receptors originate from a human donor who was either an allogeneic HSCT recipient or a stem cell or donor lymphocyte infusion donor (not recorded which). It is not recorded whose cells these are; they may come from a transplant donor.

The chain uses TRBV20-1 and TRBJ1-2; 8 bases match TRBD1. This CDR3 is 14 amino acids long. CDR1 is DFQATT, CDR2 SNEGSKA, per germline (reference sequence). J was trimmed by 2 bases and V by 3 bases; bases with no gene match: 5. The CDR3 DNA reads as TGCAGTGCTAGGACAGGGGAGCGAAACTATGGCTACACCTTC. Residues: CSARTGERNYGYTF.

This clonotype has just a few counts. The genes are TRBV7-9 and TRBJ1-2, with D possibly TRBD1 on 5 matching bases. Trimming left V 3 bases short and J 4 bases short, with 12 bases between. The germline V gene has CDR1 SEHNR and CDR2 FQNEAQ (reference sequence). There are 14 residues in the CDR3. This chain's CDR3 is CASSFRSGGYGYTF. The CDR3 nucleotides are TGTGCCAGCAGCTTCCGGTCGGGGGGCTATGGCTACACCTTC.

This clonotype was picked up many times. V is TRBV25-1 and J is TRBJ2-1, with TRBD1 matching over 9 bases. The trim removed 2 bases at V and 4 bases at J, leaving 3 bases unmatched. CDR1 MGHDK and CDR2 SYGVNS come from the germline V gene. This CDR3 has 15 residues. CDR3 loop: CASSEHRGRYNEQFF. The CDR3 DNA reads TGTGCCAGCAGTGAACACAGGGGGCGGTACAATGAGCAGTTCTTC.

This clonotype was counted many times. CDR3 sequence: CASRSGGQETQYF. The CDR3 coding sequence is TGTGCCAGCAGATCCGGGGGCCAAGAGACCCAGTACTTC. This chain connects TRBV11-3 to TRBJ2-5, with D perhaps matching TRBD2 (6 bases). This CDR3 region has 13 residues. Trimming pared 6 bases from V and 1 base from J, leaving 9 bases between. Germline V CDR1 and CDR2: SGHNT, YENEEA.

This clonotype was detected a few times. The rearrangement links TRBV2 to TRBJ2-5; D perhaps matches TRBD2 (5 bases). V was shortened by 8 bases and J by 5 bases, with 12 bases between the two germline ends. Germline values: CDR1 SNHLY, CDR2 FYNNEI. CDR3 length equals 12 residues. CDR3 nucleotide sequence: TGTGCCAGCTTGCGGGTCGGGGAGACCCAGTACTTC. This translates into CASLRVGETQYF.

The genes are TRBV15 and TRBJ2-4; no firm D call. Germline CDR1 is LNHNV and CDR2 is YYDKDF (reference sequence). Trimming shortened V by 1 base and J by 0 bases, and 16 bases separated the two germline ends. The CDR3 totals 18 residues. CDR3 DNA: TGTGCCACCAGCAGAGGTCTAGACGAAGGCCTAGCCAAAAACATTCAGTACTTC. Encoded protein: CATSRGLDEGLAKNIQYF.

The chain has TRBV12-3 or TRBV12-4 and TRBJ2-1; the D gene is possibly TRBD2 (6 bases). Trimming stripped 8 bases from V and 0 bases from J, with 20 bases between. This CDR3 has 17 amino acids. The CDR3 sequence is CASGGVGGLSSYNEQFF. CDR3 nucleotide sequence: TGTGCCAGCGGTGGTGTCGGGGGTTTAAGCTCCTACAATGAGCAGTTCTTC.

The CDR3 loop is CASSWGSETQYF. In nucleotides, the CDR3 is TGTGCCAGCAGTTGGGGGTCGGAGACCCAGTACTTC. This sequence joins TRBV6-1 and TRBJ2-5; D is perhaps TRBD1 or TRBD2 (5 bases each). Germline loops: CDR1 MNHNS, CDR2 SASEGT. Deletions cut 5 bases from V and 5 bases from J, with 9 bases between. The CDR3 is made up of 12 amino acids.

The CDR3 region is CASSYSLGGRAGNTIYF. The CDR3 nucleotides read TGTGCCAGCAGTTACTCGTTGGGGGGCAGGGCAGGAAACACCATATATTTT. V and J are TRBV6-5 and TRBJ1-3; tentatively, D is TRBD1 (6 bases). There are 17 residues in the CDR3. V lost 0 bases and J lost 4, with 16 bases in between. Germline V gene lookup returns CDR1 MNHEY and CDR2 SVGAGI.

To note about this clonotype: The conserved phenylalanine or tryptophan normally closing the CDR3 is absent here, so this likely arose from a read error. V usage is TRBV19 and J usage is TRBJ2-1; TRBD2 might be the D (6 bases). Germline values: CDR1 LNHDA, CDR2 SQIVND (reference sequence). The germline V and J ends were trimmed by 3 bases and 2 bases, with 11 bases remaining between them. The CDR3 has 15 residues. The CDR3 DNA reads TGTGCCAGTAGTATCGGCGGGATTACCTACAATGAGCAGTTCTGC. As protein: CASSIGGITYNEQFC.

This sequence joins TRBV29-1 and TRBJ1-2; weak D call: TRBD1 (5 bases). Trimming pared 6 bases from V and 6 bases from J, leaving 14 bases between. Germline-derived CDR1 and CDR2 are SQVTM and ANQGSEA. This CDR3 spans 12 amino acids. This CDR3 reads CSVGMGLDGYTF. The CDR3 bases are TGCAGCGTGGGGATGGGGCTGGATGGCTACACCTTC.

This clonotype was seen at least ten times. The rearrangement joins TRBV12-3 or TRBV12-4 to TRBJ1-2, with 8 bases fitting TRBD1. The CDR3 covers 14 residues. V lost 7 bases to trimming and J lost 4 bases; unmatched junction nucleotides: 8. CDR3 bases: TGTGCCAGCACCTTATACAGGGGGTCCTATGGCTACACCTTC. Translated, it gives CASTLYRGSYGYTF.

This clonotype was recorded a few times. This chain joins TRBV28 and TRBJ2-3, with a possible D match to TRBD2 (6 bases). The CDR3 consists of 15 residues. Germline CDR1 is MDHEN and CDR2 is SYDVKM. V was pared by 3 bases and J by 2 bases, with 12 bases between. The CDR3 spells CASSFESGSTDTQYF. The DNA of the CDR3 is TGTGCCAGCAGTTTTGAGAGCGGGTCCACAGATACGCAGTATTTT.

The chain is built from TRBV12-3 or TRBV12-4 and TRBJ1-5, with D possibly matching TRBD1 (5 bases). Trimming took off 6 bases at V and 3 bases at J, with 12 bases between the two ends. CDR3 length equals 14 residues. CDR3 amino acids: CASSSDSVNQPQHF. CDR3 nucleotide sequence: TGTGCCAGCAGCTCAGACAGTGTCAATCAGCCCCAGCATTTT.

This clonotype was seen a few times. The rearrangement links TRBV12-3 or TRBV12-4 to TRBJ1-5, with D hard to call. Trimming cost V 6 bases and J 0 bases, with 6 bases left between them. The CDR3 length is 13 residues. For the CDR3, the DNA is TGTGCCAGCAGGGATAATAGCAATCAGCCCCAGCATTTT. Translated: CASRDNSNQPQHF.

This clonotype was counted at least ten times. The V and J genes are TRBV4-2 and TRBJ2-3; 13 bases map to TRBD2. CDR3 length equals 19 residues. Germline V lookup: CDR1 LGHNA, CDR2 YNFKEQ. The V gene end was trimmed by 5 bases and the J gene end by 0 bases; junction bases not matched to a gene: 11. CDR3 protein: CASSVGTSGIRYSTDTQYF. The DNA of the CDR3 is TGTGCCAGCAGCGTAGGGACTAGCGGGATCCGCTATAGCACAGATACGCAGTATTTT.

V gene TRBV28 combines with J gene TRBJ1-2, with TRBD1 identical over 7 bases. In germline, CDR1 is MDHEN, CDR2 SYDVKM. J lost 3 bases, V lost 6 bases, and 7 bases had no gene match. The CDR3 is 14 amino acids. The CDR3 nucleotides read TGTGCCAGCAGCCTCGAAACAGGGGACTATGGCTACACCTTC. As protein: CASSLETGDYGYTF.